This entry concerns a single T cell receptor beta chain. The antigen is unknown. The repertoire was sequenced with immunoSEQ multiplex PCR; TCRdb's copy has only in-frame clones and lacks some. The data show approximately 40,000 clones, around 92% seen once. Unstimulated naive, memory, effector memory and TEMRA subsets were sequenced, and this was done in a few donor pairs. The sample is drawn from a study of siplizumab effects on memory and regulatory T cells. V was trimmed by 0 bases and J by 4 bases, leaving 10 bases between them. In germline, CDR1 is SGHRS, CDR2 YFSETQ. The CDR3 has 14 amino acids. Study-wide results and limits: The Treg-derived share of mappable alloreactive CD4+ clones averaged about 68% with siplizumab and around 26% in controls. About 80-97% of proliferating CD4+ or CD8+ clones had no assignable naive or memory phenotype.

The rearrangement links TRBV5-1 to TRBJ1-1, with a possible D match to TRBD1 (5 bases). The specimen sequenced was naive CD4+ T cells sorted from blood. The receptor was derived from a human donor in good health. CDR3 sequence: CASSLVGEGTEAFF. The CDR3, as DNA: TGCGCCAGCAGCTTGGTAGGGGAAGGCACTGAAGCTTTCTTT. The whole variable domain, remainder taken from reference TRBV5-1 and TRBJ1-1, is KAGVTQTPRYLIKTRGQQVTLSCSPISGHRSVSWYQQTPGQGLQFLFEYFSETQRNKGNFPGRFSGRQFSNSRSEMNVSTLELGDSALYLCASSLVGEGTEAFFGQGTRLTVV.